This TCR beta chain appears in the sequencing data of a study of blood T cell repertoires in COVID-19. Overall study: Sites in the United States, Italy and Spain provided acute and convalescent COVID-19 samples.

Sequencing used immunoSEQ multiplex PCR; TCRdb keeps in-frame clones, though not all of them. Of 100,000 to 150,000 clones listed, about 80% are singletons. CDR3 size: 13 residues. The V end was cut by 2 bases, the J end by 0 bases, with 4 bases between. From germline, CDR1 is MNHEY and CDR2 SMNVEV (reference sequence). V and J are TRBV27 and TRBJ1-1; D ambiguous. The TCR comes from a woman between 50 and 59 years old with acute or convalescent COVID-19. The sequenced sample consisted of peripheral blood. DNA of the CDR3: TGTGCCAGCAGTTTAAACTTGAACACTGAAGCTTTCTTT. It is translated as CASSLNLNTEAFF.